This TCR beta chain was identified in a study of T cell responses to AZD1222 COVID-19 vaccine. Study-wide background: Second-dose schedules of about 4 or about 12 weeks were combined. Study outcomes and limitations: Reportedly, close to half of spike-specific TCRs are directed against unmutated variant regions.

The assay was immunoSEQ multiplex PCR, and TCRdb's table has in-frame clones only and misses some. The sample holds roughly 81,000 clones, 80% to 90% seen once. On this clone: The target antigen is unknown.

The origin of this receptor is an adult in good health. The sample consisted of peripheral blood, taken on day 0 of AZD1222 vaccination.

CDR3 nucleotide sequence: TGCGCCAGCAGCTTGCGAATTGGGGCGGACGCTGCCTCTGGAAACACCATATATTTT. Amino acid sequence: CASSLRIGADAASGNTIYF. The J gene is TRBJ1-3, the V gene TRBV5-1, with a possible D match to TRBD1 (5 bases). In germline, CDR1 is SGHRS, CDR2 YFSETQ. The CDR3 is made up of 19 amino acids. With 1 base removed from V and 0 bases from J, the gap between germline ends came to 20 bases.